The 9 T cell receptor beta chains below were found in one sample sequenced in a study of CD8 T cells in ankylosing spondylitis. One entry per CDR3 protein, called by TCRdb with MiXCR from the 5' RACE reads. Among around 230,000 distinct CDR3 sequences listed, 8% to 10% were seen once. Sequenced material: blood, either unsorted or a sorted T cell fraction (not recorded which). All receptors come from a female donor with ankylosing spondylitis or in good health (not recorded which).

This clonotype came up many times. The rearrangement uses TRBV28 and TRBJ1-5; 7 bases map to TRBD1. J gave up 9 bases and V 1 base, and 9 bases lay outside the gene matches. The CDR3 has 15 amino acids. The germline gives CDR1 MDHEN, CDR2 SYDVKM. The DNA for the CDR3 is TGTGCCAGCAGTTTATCGGGACAGCCTCAATTGCCCCAGCATTTT. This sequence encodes CASSLSGQPQLPQHF. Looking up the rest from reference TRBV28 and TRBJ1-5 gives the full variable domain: DVKVTQSSRYLVKRTGEKVFLECVQDMDHENMFWYRQDPGLGLRLIYFSYDVKMKEKGDIPEGYSVSREKKERFSLILESASTNQTSMYLCASSLSGQPQLPQHFGDGTRLSIL.

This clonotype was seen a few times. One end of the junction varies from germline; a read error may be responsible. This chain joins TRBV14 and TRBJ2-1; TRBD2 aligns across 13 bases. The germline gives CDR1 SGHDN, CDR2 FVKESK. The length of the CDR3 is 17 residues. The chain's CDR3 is CVSSQERGLAGSNEQFF. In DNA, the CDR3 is TGTGTCAGCAGCCAAGAAAGGGGACTAGCGGGAAGCAATGAGCAGTTCTTC.

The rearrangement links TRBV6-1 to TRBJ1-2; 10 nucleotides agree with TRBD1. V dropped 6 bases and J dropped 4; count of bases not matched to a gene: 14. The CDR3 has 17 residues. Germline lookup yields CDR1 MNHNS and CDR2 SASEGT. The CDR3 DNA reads TGTGCCAGCAGCGGTACCGACAGGGGGCGAGAGGGCTATGGCTACACCTTC. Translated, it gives CASSGTDRGREGYGYTF.

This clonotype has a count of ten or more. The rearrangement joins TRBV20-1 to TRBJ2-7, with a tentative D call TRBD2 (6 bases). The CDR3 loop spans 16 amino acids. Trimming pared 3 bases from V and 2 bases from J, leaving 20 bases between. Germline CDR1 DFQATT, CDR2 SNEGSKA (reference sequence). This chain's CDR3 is CSARKLLPGAPYEQYF. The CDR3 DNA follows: TGCAGTGCTAGGAAGCTCTTACCGGGAGCGCCCTACGAGCAGTACTTC.

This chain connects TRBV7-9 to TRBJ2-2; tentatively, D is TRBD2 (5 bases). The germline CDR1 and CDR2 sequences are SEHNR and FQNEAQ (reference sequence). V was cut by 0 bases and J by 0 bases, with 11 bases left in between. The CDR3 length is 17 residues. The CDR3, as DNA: TGTGCCAGCAGCTTAGCGCGCGGGCGGGCGAACACCGGGGAGCTGTTTTTT. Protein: CASSLARGRANTGELFF.

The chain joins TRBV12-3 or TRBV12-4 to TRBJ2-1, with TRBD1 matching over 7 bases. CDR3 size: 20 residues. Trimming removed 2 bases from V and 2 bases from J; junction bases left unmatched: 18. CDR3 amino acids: CASSLWPGRKGAVAYNEQFF. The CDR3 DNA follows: TGTGCCAGCAGTTTATGGCCGGGGAGAAAGGGGGCTGTGGCCTACAATGAGCAGTTCTTC.

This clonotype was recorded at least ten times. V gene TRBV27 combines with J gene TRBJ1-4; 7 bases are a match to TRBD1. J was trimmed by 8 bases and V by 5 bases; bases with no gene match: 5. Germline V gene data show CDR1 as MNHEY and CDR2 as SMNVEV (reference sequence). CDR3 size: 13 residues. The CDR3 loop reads CASSRGRGEKLFF. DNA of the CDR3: TGTGCCAGCAGTAGGGGGCGCGGGGAAAAACTGTTTTTT.

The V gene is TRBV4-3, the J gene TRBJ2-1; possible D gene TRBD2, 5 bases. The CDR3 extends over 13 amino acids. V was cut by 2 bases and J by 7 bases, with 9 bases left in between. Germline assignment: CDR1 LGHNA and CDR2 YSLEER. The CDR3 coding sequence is TGCGCCAGCAGCCAACAATGGAGGAATGAGCAGTTCTTC. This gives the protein CASSQQWRNEQFF.

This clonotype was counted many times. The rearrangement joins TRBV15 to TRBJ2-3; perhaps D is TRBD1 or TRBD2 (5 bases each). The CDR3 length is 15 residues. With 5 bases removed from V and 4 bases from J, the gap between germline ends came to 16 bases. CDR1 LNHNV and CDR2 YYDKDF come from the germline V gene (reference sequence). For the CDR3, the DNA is TGTGCCACCAGCTTGATAAGGGGAGAGGCAGATACGCAGTATTTT. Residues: CATSLIRGEADTQYF.